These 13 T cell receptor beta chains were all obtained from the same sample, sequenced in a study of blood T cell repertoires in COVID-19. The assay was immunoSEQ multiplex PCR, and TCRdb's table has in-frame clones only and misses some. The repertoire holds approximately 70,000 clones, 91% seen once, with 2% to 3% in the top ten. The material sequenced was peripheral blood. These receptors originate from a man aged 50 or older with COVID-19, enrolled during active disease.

This chain's CDR3 is CASSQNREQYF. CDR3 nucleotides: TGTGCCAGCAGTCAGAACAGAGAGCAGTACTTC. The chain recombines TRBV6-6 with TRBJ2-7; D not certain. Germline V gives CDR1 MNHNY, CDR2 SVGAGI (reference sequence). Deletions cut 5 bases from V and 7 bases from J, with 9 bases between. The CDR3 sequence is 11 residues long.

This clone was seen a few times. Written as DNA, the CDR3 is TGTGCCAGCAGTTACTCAGCCCCCGGGACTGAAACCATAGGGGAGCTGTTTTTT. Protein sequence: CASSYSAPGTETIGELFF. The chain is built from TRBV6-2 or TRBV6-3 and TRBJ2-2, with a weak D call TRBD2 (6 bases). Germline V gene sequence: CDR1 MNHEY, CDR2 SVGEGT. V was cut by 0 bases and J by 8 bases, with 22 bases left in between. There are 18 residues in the CDR3.

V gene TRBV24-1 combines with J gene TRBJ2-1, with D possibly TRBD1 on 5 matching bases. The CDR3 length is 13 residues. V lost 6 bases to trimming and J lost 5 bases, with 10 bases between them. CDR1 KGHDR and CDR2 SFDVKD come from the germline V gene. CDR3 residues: CATSRDRDNEQFF. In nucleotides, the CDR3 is TGTGCCACCAGTAGAGACAGAGACAATGAGCAGTTCTTC.

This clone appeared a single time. The CDR3 loop reads CASSLTRGRETQYF. CDR3 DNA sequence: TGTGCCAGCAGCTTGACTAGGGGGCGAGAGACCCAGTACTTC. The chain recombines TRBV5-4 with TRBJ2-5, with TRBD1 identical over 7 bases. The germline CDR1 and CDR2 sequences are SGHNT and YYREEE (reference sequence). The junction had 4 bases not matched to a gene; V was cut back by 1 base and J by 4 bases. The CDR3 loop spans 14 amino acids. The full variable domain, in which reference TRBV5-4 and TRBJ2-5 provide the parts outside the CDR3, is ETGVTQSPTHLIKTRGQQVTLRCSSQSGHNTVSWYQQALGQGPQFIFQYYREEENGRGNFPPRFSGLQFPNYSSELNVNALELDDSALYLCASSLTRGRETQYFGPGTRLLVL.

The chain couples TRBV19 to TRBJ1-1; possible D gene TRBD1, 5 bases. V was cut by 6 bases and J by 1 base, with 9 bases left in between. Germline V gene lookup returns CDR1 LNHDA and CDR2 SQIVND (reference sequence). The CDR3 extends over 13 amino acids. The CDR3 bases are TGTGCCAGTAGCGACAGACAGAACACTGAAGCTTTCTTT. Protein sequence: CASSDRQNTEAFF.

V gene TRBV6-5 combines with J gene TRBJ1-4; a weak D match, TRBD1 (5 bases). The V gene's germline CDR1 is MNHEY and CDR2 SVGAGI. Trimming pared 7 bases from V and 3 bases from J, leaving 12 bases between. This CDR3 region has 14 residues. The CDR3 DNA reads TGTGCCAGCATCCTGGGGCGACCTAATGAAAAACTGTTTTTT. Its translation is CASILGRPNEKLFF.

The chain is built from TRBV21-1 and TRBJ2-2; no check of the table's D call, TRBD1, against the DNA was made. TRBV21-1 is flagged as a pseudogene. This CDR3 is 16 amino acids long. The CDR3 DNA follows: TGTGCCAGCAGCGACCGGGACAGGGCCAACACCGGGGAGCTGTTTTTT. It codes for CASSDRDRANTGELFF.

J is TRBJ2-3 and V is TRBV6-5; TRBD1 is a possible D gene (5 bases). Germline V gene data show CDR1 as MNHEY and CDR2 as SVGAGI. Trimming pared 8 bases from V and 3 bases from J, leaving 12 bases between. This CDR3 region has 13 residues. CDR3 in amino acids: CASATGGTDTQYF. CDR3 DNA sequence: TGTGCCAGCGCAACAGGTGGAACAGATACGCAGTATTTT.

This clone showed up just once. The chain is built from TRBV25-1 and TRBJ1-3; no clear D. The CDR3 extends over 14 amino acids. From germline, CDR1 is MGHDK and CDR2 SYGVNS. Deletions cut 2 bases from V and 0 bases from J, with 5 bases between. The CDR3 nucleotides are TGTGCCAGCAGTGAAAATTACTCTGGAAACACCATATATTTT. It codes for CASSENYSGNTIYF.

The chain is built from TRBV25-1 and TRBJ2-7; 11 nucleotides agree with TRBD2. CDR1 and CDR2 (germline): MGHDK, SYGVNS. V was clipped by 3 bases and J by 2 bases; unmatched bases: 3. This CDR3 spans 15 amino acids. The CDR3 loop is CASSEASGRPYEQYF. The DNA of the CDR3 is TGTGCCAGCAGTGAGGCTAGCGGGAGGCCCTACGAGCAGTACTTC.

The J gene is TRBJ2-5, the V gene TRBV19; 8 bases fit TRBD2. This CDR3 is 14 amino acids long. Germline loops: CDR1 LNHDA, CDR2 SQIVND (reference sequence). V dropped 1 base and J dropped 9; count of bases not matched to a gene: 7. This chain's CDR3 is CASSIGGPGGAQYF. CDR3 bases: TGTGCCAGTAGTATAGGCGGCCCCGGGGGGGCCCAGTACTTC.

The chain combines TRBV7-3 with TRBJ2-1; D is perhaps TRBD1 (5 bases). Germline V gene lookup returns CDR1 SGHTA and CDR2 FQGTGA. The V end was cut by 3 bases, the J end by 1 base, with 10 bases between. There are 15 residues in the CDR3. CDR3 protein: CASSFMQGSYNEQFF. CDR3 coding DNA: TGTGCCAGCAGCTTTATGCAGGGATCCTACAATGAGCAGTTCTTC. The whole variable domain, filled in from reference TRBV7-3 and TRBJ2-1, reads GAGVSQTPSNKVTEKGKYVELRCDPISGHTALYWYRQSLGQGPEFLIYFQGTGAADDSGLPNDRFFAVRPEGSVSTLKIQRTERGDSAVYLCASSFMQGSYNEQFFGPGTRLTVL.

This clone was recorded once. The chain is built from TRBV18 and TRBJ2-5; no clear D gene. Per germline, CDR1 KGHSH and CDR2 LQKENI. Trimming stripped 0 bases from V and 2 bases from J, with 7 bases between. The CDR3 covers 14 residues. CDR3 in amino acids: CASSPPPLQETQYF. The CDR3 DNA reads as TGTGCCAGCTCACCACCGCCACTTCAAGAGACCCAGTACTTC.